Each of the 7 T cell receptor beta chains below was sequenced from the same sample in a study of PD-1 blockade in mismatch repair-deficient tumors. This table comes from immunoSEQ multiplex PCR, and its TCRdb copy is limited to in-frame clones, with some not included. The sample lists about 84,000 clones; around 85% were seen once. The sequences come from peripheral blood, collected 12 weeks after starting pembrolizumab. These receptors came from an adult with mismatch repair-deficient cancer.

CDR3: CASSRRDRGNEKLFF. DNA of the CDR3: TGTGCCAGCTCAAGGAGGGACAGGGGTAATGAAAAACTGTTTTTT. V usage is TRBV6-6 and J usage is TRBJ1-4; 10 bases line up with TRBD1. The V gene end was trimmed by 8 bases and the J gene end by 4 bases; junction bases not matched to a gene: 7. Germline assignment: CDR1 MNHNY and CDR2 SVGAGI (reference sequence). This CDR3 has 15 amino acids.

The chain links TRBV7-8 to TRBJ1-1, with a possible D match to TRBD1 (5 bases). Germline-derived CDR1 and CDR2 are SGHVS and FQNEAQ. V shed 7 bases and J shed 1 base, with 10 bases lying between them. The CDR3 has 13 residues. CDR3 loop: CASKGHQNTEAFF. The CDR3, as DNA: TGTGCCAGCAAAGGACACCAGAACACTGAAGCTTTCTTT.

In this sample, this clone turned up a few times. The genes are TRBV2 and TRBJ1-1; no firm D call. Looked up from germline, CDR1 is SNHLY and CDR2 is FYNNEI. The V and J ends lost 4 bases and 11 bases respectively, with 11 bases between them. The CDR3 is 11 amino acids. The CDR3 sequence is CASSGVSAAFF. CDR3 coding DNA: TGTGCCAGCAGTGGAGTATCCGCGGCTTTCTTT.

CDR3 DNA sequence: TGTGCCAGCAGTTACGGACTAGCGGGAGTATACAATGAGCAGTTCTTC. Protein: CASSYGLAGVYNEQFF. The chain carries TRBV6-5 and TRBJ2-1; 13 nucleotides match TRBD2. J lost 4 bases, V lost 2 bases, and 2 bases had no gene match. The CDR3 totals 16 residues. Germline values: CDR1 MNHEY, CDR2 SVGAGI.

For the CDR3, the DNA is TGTGCCAGCAGCGAGACTACCCTCTTAGGGGAGCAGTACTTC. Translating gives CASSETTLLGEQYF. The chain couples TRBV28 to TRBJ2-7; perhaps TRBD2 as D (5 bases). The germline V gene encodes CDR1 MDHEN and CDR2 SYDVKM. The CDR3 totals 14 residues. Deletions cut 6 bases from V and 7 bases from J, with 19 bases between.

This chain uses TRBV11-3 with TRBJ2-1; TRBD2 agrees at 13 bases. The junction had 6 bases not matched to a gene; V was cut back by 3 bases and J by 7 bases. The V gene's germline CDR1 is SGHNT and CDR2 YENEEA. This CDR3 comprises 16 residues. The CDR3 region is CASSLGGLAGINEQFF. CDR3 bases: TGTGCCAGCAGCTTGGGGGGACTAGCGGGGATTAATGAGCAGTTCTTC.

This clone was detected a few times. CDR3 coding DNA: TGTGCCAGTAGAAGGACAGGGGGCACTGAAGCTTTCTTT. Its protein is CASRRTGGTEAFF. The chain recombines TRBV19 with TRBJ1-1, with 10 bases identical to TRBD1. The CDR3 is 13 residues long. V lost 6 bases and J lost 4; bases outside the gene matches: 2. In germline, CDR1 is LNHDA, CDR2 SQIVND (reference sequence).